This T cell receptor gamma chain was documented in a study of γδ T cells in repeated Plasmodium falciparum infection. Study-wide background: Four controlled malaria infections with P. falciparum NF54 spanned about 640 days.

On this clone itself: A far larger clone is just one base off, so this is likely a read error. Distinct nucleotide sequences in the sample also encode this CDR3.

Vgamma9/Vdelta2+ and Vdelta2-negative gammadelta T cells were flow-sorted from PBMC for bulk sequencing. This CDR3 has 15 residues. CDR1 and CDR2 (germline): GITISATS, ISYDGTV (reference sequence). V shed 2 bases and J 4 bases; nucleotides not matched to a gene: 11. TCRdb made new clone calls on the multiplex PCR reads using CATT. Of 13,000 to 15,000 gamma-chain clones listed, 1.6% are singletons. The J gene is TRGJ1 or TRGJ2, the V gene TRGV9. The J gene was not available in TCRdb and was assigned here by matching the DNA to germline segments. Sequenced sample: gamma-delta T cells from blood. The sequence was obtained from a pool of human donors (malaria-infected and uninfected, not separated). The CDR3 region has the DNA TGTGCCTTGTGGGAGGCTAACGGGGGATATTATAAGAAACTCTTT. It is translated as CALWEANGGYYKKLF.